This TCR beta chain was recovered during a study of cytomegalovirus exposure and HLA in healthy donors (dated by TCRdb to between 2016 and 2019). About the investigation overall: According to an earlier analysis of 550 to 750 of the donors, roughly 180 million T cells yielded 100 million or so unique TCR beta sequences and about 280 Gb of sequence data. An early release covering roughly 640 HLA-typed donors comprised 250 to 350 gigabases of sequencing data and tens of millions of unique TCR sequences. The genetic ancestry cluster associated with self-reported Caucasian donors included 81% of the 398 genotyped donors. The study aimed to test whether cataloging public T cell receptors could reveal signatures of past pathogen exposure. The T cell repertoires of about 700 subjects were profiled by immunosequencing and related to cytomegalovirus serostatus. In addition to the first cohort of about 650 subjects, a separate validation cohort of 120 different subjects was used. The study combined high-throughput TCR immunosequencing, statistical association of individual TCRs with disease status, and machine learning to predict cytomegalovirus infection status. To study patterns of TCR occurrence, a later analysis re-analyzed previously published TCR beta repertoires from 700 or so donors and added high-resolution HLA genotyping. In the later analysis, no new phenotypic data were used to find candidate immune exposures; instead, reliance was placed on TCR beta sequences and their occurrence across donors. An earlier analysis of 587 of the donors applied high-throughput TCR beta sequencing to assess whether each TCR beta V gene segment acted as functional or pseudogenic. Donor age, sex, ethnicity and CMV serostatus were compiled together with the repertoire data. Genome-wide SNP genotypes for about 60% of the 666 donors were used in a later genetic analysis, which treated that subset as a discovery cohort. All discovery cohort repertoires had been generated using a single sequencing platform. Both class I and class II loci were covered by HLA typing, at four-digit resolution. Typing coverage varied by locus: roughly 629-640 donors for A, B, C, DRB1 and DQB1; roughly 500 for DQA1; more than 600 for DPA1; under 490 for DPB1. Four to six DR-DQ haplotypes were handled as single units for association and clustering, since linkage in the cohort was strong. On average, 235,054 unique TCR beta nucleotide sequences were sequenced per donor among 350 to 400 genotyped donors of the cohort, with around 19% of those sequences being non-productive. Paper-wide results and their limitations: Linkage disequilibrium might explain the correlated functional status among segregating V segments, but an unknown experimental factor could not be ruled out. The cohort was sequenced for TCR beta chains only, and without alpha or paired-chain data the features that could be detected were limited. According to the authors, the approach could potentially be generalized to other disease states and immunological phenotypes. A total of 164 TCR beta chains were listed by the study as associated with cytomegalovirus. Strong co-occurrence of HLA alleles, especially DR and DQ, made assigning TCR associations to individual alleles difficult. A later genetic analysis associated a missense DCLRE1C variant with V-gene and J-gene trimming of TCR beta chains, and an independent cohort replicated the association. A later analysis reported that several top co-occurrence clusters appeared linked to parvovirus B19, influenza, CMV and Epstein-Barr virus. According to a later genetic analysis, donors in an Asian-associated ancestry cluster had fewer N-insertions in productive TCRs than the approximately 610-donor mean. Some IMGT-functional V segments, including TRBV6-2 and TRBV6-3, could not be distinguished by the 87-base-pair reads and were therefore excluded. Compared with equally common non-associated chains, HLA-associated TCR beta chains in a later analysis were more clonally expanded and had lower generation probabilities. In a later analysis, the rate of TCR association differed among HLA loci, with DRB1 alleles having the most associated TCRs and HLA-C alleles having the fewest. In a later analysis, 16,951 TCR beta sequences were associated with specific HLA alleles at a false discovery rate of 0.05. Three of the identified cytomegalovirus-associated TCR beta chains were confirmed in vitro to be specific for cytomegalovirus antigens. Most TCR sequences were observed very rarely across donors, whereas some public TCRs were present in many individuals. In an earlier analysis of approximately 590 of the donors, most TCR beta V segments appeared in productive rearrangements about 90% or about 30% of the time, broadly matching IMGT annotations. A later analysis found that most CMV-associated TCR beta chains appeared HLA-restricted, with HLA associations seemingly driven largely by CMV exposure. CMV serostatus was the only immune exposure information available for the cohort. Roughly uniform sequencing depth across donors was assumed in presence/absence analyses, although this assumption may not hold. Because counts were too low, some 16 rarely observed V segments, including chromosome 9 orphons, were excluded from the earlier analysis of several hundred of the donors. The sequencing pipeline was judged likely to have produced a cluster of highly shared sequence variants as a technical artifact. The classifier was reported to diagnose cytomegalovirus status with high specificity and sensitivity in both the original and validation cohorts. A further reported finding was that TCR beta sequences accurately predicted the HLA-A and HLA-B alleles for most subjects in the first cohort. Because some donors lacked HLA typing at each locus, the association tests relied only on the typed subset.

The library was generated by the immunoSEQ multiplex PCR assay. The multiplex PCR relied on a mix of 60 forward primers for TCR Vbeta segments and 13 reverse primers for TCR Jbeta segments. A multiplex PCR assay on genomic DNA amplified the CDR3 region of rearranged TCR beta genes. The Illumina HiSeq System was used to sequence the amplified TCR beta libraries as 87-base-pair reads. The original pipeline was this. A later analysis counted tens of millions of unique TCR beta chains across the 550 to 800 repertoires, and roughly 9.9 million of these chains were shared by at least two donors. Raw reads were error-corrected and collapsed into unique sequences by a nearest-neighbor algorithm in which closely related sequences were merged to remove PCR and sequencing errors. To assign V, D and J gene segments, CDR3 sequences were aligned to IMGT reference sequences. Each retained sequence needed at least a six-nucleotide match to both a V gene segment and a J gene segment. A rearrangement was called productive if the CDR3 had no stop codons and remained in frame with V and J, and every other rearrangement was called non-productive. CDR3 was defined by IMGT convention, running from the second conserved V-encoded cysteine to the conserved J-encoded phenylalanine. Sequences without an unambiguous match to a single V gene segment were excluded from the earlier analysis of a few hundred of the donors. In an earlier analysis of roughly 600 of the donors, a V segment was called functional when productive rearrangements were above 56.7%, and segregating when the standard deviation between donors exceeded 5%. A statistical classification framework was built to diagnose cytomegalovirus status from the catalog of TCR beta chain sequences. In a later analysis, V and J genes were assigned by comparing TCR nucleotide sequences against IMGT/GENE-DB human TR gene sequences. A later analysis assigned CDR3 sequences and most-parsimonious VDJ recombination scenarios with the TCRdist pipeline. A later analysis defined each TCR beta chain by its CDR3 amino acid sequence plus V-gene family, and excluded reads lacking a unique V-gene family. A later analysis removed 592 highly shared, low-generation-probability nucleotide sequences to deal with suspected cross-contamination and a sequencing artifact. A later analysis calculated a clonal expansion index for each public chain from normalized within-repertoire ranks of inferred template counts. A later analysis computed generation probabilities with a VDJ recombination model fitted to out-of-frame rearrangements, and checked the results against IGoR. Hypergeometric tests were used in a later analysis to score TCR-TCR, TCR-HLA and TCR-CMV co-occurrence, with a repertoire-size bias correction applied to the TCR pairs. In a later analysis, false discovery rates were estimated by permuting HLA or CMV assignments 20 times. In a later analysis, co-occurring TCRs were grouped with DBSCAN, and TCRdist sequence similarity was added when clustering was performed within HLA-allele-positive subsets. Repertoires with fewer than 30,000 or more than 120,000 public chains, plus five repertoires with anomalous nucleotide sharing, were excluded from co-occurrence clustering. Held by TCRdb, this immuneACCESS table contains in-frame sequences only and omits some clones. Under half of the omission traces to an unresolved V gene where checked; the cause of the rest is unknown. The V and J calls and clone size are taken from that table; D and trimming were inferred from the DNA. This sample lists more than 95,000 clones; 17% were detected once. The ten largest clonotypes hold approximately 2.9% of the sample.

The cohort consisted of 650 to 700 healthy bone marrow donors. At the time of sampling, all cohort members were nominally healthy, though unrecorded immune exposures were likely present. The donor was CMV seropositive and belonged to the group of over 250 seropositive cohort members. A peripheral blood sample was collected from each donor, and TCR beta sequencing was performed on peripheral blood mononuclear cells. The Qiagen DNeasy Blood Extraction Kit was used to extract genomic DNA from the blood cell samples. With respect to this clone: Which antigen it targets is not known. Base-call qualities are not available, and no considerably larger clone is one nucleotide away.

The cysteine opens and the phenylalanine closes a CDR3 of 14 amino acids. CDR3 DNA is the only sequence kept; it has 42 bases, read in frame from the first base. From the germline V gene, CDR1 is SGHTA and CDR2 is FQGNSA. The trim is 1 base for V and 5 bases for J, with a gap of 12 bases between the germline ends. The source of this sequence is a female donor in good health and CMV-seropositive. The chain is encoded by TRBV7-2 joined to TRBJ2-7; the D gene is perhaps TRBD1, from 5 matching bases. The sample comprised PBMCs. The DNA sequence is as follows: TGTGCCAGCAGCTTAGGTTCAGGGATCGACGAGCAGTACTTC. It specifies CASSLGSGIDEQYF.